The 11 T cell receptor beta chains below come from one sample, sequenced in a study of response to subunit inactivated influenza vaccine. TCRdb reprocessed the RT-PCR reads via MiXCR and lists one record per CDR3 protein. The data show approximately 500,000 distinct CDR3 sequences, 11% to 15% seen once. The specimen comprised PBMCs from blood, sampled 11 to 12 days after vaccination. All receptors derive from a man aged 45-60 years who received an inactivated influenza vaccine.

This clonotype was counted at least ten times. The CDR3, as DNA: TGTGCCAGCAGGGGGCGAGGAGATACGCAGTATTTT. It specifies CASRGRGDTQYF. The V and J genes are TRBV12-3 or TRBV12-4 and TRBJ2-3, with D possibly being TRBD1 (5 bases). This CDR3 comprises 12 residues. V lost 6 bases to trimming and J lost 5 bases, with 9 bases between them.

This clonotype has only a few counts. The chain links TRBV20-1 to TRBJ2-6, with D perhaps TRBD2 (5 bases). There are 15 residues in the CDR3. V was pared by 1 base and J by 2 bases, with 9 bases between. Germline V gene lookup returns CDR1 DFQATT and CDR2 SNEGSKA (reference sequence). This chain's CDR3 is CSARAAVPGANVLTF. For the CDR3, the DNA is TGCAGTGCTAGAGCAGCGGTCCCTGGGGCCAACGTCCTGACTTTC.

This sequence joins TRBV2 and TRBJ2-5; possibly TRBD1 for D (7 bases). Germline-derived CDR1 and CDR2 are SNHLY and FYNNEI. The V end was cut by 8 bases, the J end by 2 bases, with 12 bases between. CDR3 size: 13 residues. The CDR3 spells CASGGGRQETQYF. In DNA, the CDR3 is TGTGCCAGCGGAGGGGGCAGGCAAGAGACCCAGTACTTC.

The chain couples TRBV24-1 to TRBJ2-5; D uncertain. V shed 4 bases and J shed 1 base, with 12 bases lying between them. The CDR3 covers 15 residues. CDR1 KGHDR and CDR2 SFDVKD come from the germline V gene. DNA for the CDR3: TGTGCCACCAGTGACCCCCGTCTTGCCCAAGAGACCCAGTACTTC. Its translation: CATSDPRLAQETQYF.

This clonotype was observed a few times. The chain links TRBV20-1 to TRBJ2-3; 8 bases match TRBD1. Trimming cost V 4 bases and J 2 bases; bases outside gene matches: 8. The germline V gene encodes CDR1 DFQATT and CDR2 SNEGSKA (reference sequence). The CDR3 spans 15 residues. In DNA, the CDR3 is TGCAGTGCTATGACGACAGGGGCGATCACAGATACGCAGTATTTT. It is translated as CSAMTTGAITDTQYF.

The chain has TRBV9 and TRBJ1-2, with D maybe TRBD1 (5 bases). This CDR3 has 13 residues. The germline gives CDR1 SGDLS, CDR2 YYNGEE. V lost 4 bases, J lost 5 bases, and 12 bases lay in between. As DNA, the CDR3 is TGTGCCAGCAGCCCTCGGGGCCTTTATGGCTACACCTTC. This translates into CASSPRGLYGYTF.

The V and J genes are TRBV15 and TRBJ2-1; no definite D call. Per germline, CDR1 LNHNV and CDR2 YYDKDF (reference sequence). The germline V and J ends were trimmed by 3 bases and 7 bases, with 10 bases remaining between them. The CDR3 has 13 amino acids. The CDR3 nucleotides are TGTGCCACCAGCAGGGAATATAGGAATGAGCAGTTCTTC. Translating gives CATSREYRNEQFF.

This clonotype was detected a few times. V gene TRBV20-1 combines with J gene TRBJ2-5, with 8 bases identical to TRBD2. Germline loops: CDR1 DFQATT, CDR2 SNEGSKA (reference sequence). This CDR3 is 16 amino acids long. The V segment lost 3 bases and the J segment 2 bases; nucleotides outside the gene matches: 11. CDR3 amino acids: CSARVFSGGEQETQYF. The CDR3 nucleotides are TGCAGTGCTAGGGTCTTCAGCGGGGGAGAACAAGAGACCCAGTACTTC.

This clonotype appeared many times. This rearrangement joins TRBV5-4 to TRBJ2-4; D perhaps matches TRBD1 (5 bases). The CDR3 covers 16 residues. V lost 2 bases, J lost 0 bases, and 12 bases lay in between. Germline V lookup: CDR1 SGHNT, CDR2 YYREEE (reference sequence). CDR3 residues: CASSLMTELAKNIQYF. The CDR3 DNA reads TGTGCCAGCAGCTTAATGACAGAGTTAGCCAAAAACATTCAGTACTTC.

J is TRBJ1-1 and V is TRBV7-9; D unresolved. The germline gives CDR1 SEHNR, CDR2 FQNEAQ (reference sequence). The CDR3 is 15 residues long. Trimming removed 3 bases from V and 1 base from J, with 12 bases in between. Here the CDR3 DNA reads TGTGCCAGCAGCTTGTTGATTGCGGGGAACACTGAAGCTTTCTTT. This encodes CASSLLIAGNTEAFF.

This clonotype has at least ten counts. The chain employs TRBV6-1 and TRBJ1-6; D is undetermined. This CDR3 comprises 14 residues. The V gene's germline CDR1 is MNHNS and CDR2 SASEGT. Trimming removed 7 bases from V and 10 bases from J, with 17 bases in between. The CDR3 DNA reads as TGTGCCAGCATCCTGGACCGGTCTGGATCACCCCTCCACTTT. Its protein product is CASILDRSGSPLHF.